The T cell receptor beta chain described here comes from a study of T-cell reconstitution after alpha-beta-depleted transplantation in children (dated by TCRdb to the mid-2010s). With regard to the full study: The study quantitatively tracked T-cell immune reconstitution after TCRalphabeta/CD19-depleted allogeneic hematopoietic cell transplantation in children using TCR repertoire profiling.

V sheds 4 bases and J sheds 6 bases, leaving 7 bases between their ends. From the cysteine through the phenylalanine, the CDR3 covers 11 amino acids. This entry keeps only the CDR3 DNA: 33 bases, framed from base 1. Library generation was performed with PCR. Sequencing instrument: Illumina HiSeq 2500. TCR libraries were prepared with molecular barcoding, using unique molecular identifiers to normalize TCRbeta repertoire quantification. TCRdb trimmed the raw reads at Q25, called clones with MiXCR and kept productive beta chains. CDR3 protein sequences are deduplicated, and each keeps its most common genes and DNA. This sample holds fewer than 550,000 distinct CDR3 sequences; 15% to 20% were observed only once. Just under 30% of the sample goes to the ten largest clones. This clonotype came up a few times. Its antigen specificity is not known. The sample holds no much larger clone one base away, and base qualities are not on file.

The sample's treatment or condition label, decoded: allogeneic hematopoietic cell transplantation with graft depleted of TCRalphabeta T cells and CD19 B cells. The children who served as transplant recipients had been given grafts of TCRalphabeta/CD19-depleted allogeneic hematopoietic cells. Study-level results and caveats: In some patients, the high TCRbeta diversity seen at day 60 was put down to recipient T cells and intrathymic progenitors that had survived conditioning. The frequencies of hyperexpanded clones fell over the following months, and after one year, T-cell counts and TCRbeta diversity were mostly attributed to newly produced T cells. The apparently early alphabetaT-cell count recovery about two months after transplant was reportedly dependent on only several hundred rapidly expanded clones derived from non-depleted graft cells.

The sequences come from PBMCs, mostly from graft donor cells, collected 360 days after TCRalphabeta/CD19-depleted stem cell transplant. This receptor chain uses TRBV12-3 or TRBV12-4 and TRBJ2-7, with the D gene uncertain. The sequence was collected from a boy less than two years old who had a stem cell transplant for Wiskott-Aldrich syndrome, so the T cells may come from the graft donor. In nucleotides, the sequence is TGTGCCAGCAGTTCCCGTACCGAGCAGTACTTC. Translated, this gives CASSSRTEQYF.